Shown below are 14 T cell receptor beta chains from a single sample sequenced in a study of cytomegalovirus exposure and HLA in healthy donors. A multiplex PCR was run with 60 Vbeta primers and 13 Jbeta primers. Generated by immunoSEQ multiplex PCR, the TCRdb table keeps only in-frame clones and is missing some. The table includes under 120,000 clones, roughly 80% detected once. Sequences were obtained from PBMCs. These TCRs come from a female donor in good health and CMV-seropositive.

The chain employs TRBV14 and TRBJ2-7; the D gene is possibly TRBD1 (6 bases). Looked up from germline, CDR1 is SGHDN and CDR2 is FVKESK. The V end was cut by 3 bases, the J end by 2 bases, with 11 bases between. This CDR3 contains 14 residues. CDR3 in amino acids: CASSQRQATYEQYF. The CDR3 nucleotides are TGTGCCAGCAGCCAGAGACAGGCGACCTACGAGCAGTACTTC.

In its sample, this clone was seen a few times. The chain combines TRBV10-3 with TRBJ2-7, with D maybe TRBD1 (5 bases). This CDR3 is built from 14 residues. V was pared by 3 bases and J by 1 base, with 10 bases between. Looked up from germline, CDR1 is ENHRY and CDR2 is SYGVKD. CDR3 coding DNA: TGTGCCATCAGTGACCGGCAGGGATCCTACGAGCAGTACTTC. Translated: CAISDRQGSYEQYF.

This clone appeared once. V usage is TRBV11-1 and J usage is TRBJ2-1, with 7 bases that match TRBD2. This CDR3 comprises 16 residues. Germline V gene data show CDR1 as SGHAT and CDR2 as FQDESV (reference sequence). V dropped 1 base and J dropped 3; count of bases not matched to a gene: 6. The CDR3 DNA sequence: TGTGCCAGCAGCTTAGTGCCTAGCGGTTACTACAATGAGCAGTTCTTC. It yields the protein CASSLVPSGYYNEQFF. The variable domain in full, completed from reference TRBV11-1 and TRBJ2-1, reads EAEVAQSPRYKITEKSQAVAFWCDPISGHATLYWYRQILGQGPELLVQFQDESVVDDSQLPKDRFSAERLKGVDSTLKIQPAELGDSAMYLCASSLVPSGYYNEQFFGPGTRLTVL.

CDR3 nucleotide sequence: TGTGCCAGCAGCCTCAGGCTGCAATTGAACACTGAAGCTTTCTTT. It is translated as CASSLRLQLNTEAFF. The gene calls are TRBV5-5 and TRBJ1-1; D is undetermined. Germline values: CDR1 SGHKS, CDR2 YYEKEE (reference sequence). This CDR3 is 15 amino acids long. Deletions cut 4 bases from V and 0 bases from J, with 13 bases between. The entire variable domain, with the rest obtained from reference TRBV5-5 and TRBJ1-1, is as follows: DAGVTQSPTHLIKTRGQQVTLRCSPISGHKSVSWYQQVLGQGPQFIFQYYEKEERGRGNFPDRFSARQFPNYSSELNVNALLLGDSALYLCASSLRLQLNTEAFFGQGTRLTVV.

V is TRBV10-2 and J is TRBJ1-1, with a possible D match to TRBD1 (6 bases). The ends were cut back, 3 bases at V and 0 bases at J, with 11 bases in the middle. The CDR3 runs 15 residues. Germline assignment: CDR1 WSHSY and CDR2 SAAADI. The CDR3, as DNA: TGCGCCAGCAGTGATTTGGGACACTTGAACACTGAAGCTTTCTTT. Translated, it gives CASSDLGHLNTEAFF.

The gene calls are TRBV29-1 and TRBJ1-5; 8 positions match TRBD1. CDR1 and CDR2 (germline): SQVTM, ANQGSEA. The J segment lost 6 bases and the V segment lost 7 bases, leaving 8 bases of the junction unmatched. This CDR3 has 13 residues. CDR3 in amino acids: CSARQGQGQPQHF. DNA for the CDR3: TGCAGCGCGCGACAGGGGCAGGGTCAGCCCCAGCATTTT.

The gene calls are TRBV29-1 and TRBJ1-1; D is ambiguous. The length of the CDR3 is 13 residues. From germline, CDR1 is SQVTM and CDR2 ANQGSEA. Trimming took 4 bases from V and 2 from J, leaving 11 bases between them. As DNA, the CDR3 is TGCAGCGTTGTCCCAGGCTTAAACACTGAAGCTTTCTTT. Its translation is CSVVPGLNTEAFF.

This rearrangement joins TRBV9 to TRBJ2-5; 12 bases map to TRBD1. The CDR3 is 15 residues long. Germline-derived CDR1 and CDR2 are SGDLS and YYNGEE. The V segment lost 4 bases and the J segment 6 bases; nucleotides outside the gene matches: 7. The CDR3 is CASSSGTGGAKTQYF. CDR3 nucleotide sequence: TGTGCCAGCAGCTCTGGGACAGGGGGCGCGAAGACCCAGTACTTC. Full variable domain (missing parts from reference TRBV9 and TRBJ2-5): DSGVTQTPKHLITATGQRVTLRCSPRSGDLSVYWYQQSLDQGLQFLIQYYNGEERAKGNILERFSAQQFPDLHSELNLSSLELGDSALYFCASSSGTGGAKTQYFGPGTRLLVL.

The genes are TRBV6-6 and TRBJ1-3; D is possibly TRBD1 (5 bases). Trimming stripped 0 bases from V and 3 bases from J, with 12 bases between. The CDR3 spans 16 residues. The V gene's germline CDR1 is MNHNY and CDR2 SVGAGI (reference sequence). DNA of the CDR3: TGTGCCAGCAGTTACTCGAGGCAGGGTGGTGGAAACACCATATATTTT. It specifies CASSYSRQGGGNTIYF.

This chain connects TRBV6-5 to TRBJ1-1; 7 bases match TRBD1. This CDR3 is built from 14 residues. CDR1 and CDR2 (germline): MNHEY, SVGAGI. V was clipped by 4 bases and J by 4 bases; unmatched bases: 6. The CDR3 loop is CASSSSGQVTEAFF. The DNA for the CDR3 is TGTGCCAGCAGTTCCTCCGGACAGGTCACTGAAGCTTTCTTT.

This chain links TRBV19 with TRBJ1-1; 12 bases line up with TRBD1. J was trimmed by 5 bases and V by 6 bases; bases with no gene match: 10. The germline gives CDR1 LNHDA, CDR2 SQIVND (reference sequence). The CDR3 covers 16 residues. The CDR3 DNA sequence: TGTGCCAGTAGACTACCCGGGACAGGGGGCGGAACTGAAGCTTTCTTT. As protein: CASRLPGTGGGTEAFF.

The chain couples TRBV5-1 to TRBJ2-2; 8 nucleotides match TRBD2. The germline V gene encodes CDR1 SGHRS and CDR2 YFSETQ. J was trimmed by 3 bases and V by 1 base; bases with no gene match: 5. This CDR3 contains 16 residues. The CDR3 region has the DNA TGCGCCAGCAGCTTGAGAGCAGCGGGAGACACCGGGGAGCTGTTTTTT. Translation gives CASSLRAAGDTGELFF.

The CDR3 region has the DNA TGTGCCAGCGCCAGGGGGCAAGCCTACAATGAGCAGTTCTTC. As protein: CASARGQAYNEQFF. This rearrangement joins TRBV18 to TRBJ2-1; TRBD1 matches 8 bases. The CDR3 runs 14 residues. Per the germline V gene, CDR1 is KGHSH and CDR2 is LQKENI. The V gene end was trimmed by 8 bases and the J gene end by 2 bases; junction bases not matched to a gene: 5.

This sequence joins TRBV18 and TRBJ1-1; 10 bases fit TRBD1. Germline values: CDR1 KGHSH, CDR2 LQKENI. V trimming: 6 bases; J trimming: 5 bases; junction bases outside the gene matches: 15. The CDR3 loop spans 17 amino acids. Here the CDR3 DNA reads TGTGCCAGCTCCGCATTAAGCCTGACGGGACAGGGGACTGAAGCTTTCTTT. It translates to CASSALSLTGQGTEAFF.